This paragraph covers one TCR beta chain sequence. This entry is derived from a study of blood T cell repertoires in COVID-19. Study at large: From the United States, Italy and Spain came samples of acute and convalescent COVID-19. PBMCs, B-cell-depleted T cells, or T cells were the source of the cDNA or gDNA that made up the material.

Produced via immunoSEQ multiplex PCR; TCRdb's table is partial and in-frame only. The sample lists approximately 190,000 clones; roughly 84% were seen once. V lost 2 bases to trimming and J lost 2 bases; unmatched junction nucleotides: 6. Germline values: CDR1 MNHEY, CDR2 SMNVEV (reference sequence). The CDR3 is made up of 16 amino acids. This TCR was sampled from a human donor in a cohort sampled during active COVID-19. The sample comprised peripheral blood. The rearrangement joins TRBV27 to TRBJ2-1, with 7 bases lining up with TRBD2. The CDR3 reads CASSLAAGPTYNEQFF. The CDR3 DNA is TGTGCCAGCAGTTTAGCAGCGGGGCCCACCTACAATGAGCAGTTCTTC.